What follows are 24 T cell receptor beta chains derived from one specimen sequenced in a study of T-cell reconstitution after alpha-beta-depleted transplantation in children. This sample's TCRbeta library carried unique molecular identifier barcodes. TCRdb redid the calling of the PCR reads with MiXCR, one entry per CDR3 protein. This table has about 510,000 distinct CDR3 sequences, around 10% appearing once. The source was PBMCs, mostly from graft donor cells, collected 180 days after TCRalphabeta/CD19-depleted stem cell transplant. The receptors shown here come from a female patient aged 2 to 10 who had a stem cell transplant for aplastic anemia, so the T cells may come from the graft donor.

This clonotype was recorded many times. The rearrangement joins TRBV7-8 to TRBJ2-2; D gene ambiguous. The V gene lost 1 base and the J gene lost 1 base, with 1 base spanning the gap. CDR1 SGHVS and CDR2 FQNEAQ come from the germline V gene. CDR3 length: 13 residues. Here the CDR3 reads CASSLENTGELFF. The CDR3 bases are TGTGCCAGCAGCTTAGAGAACACCGGGGAGCTGTTTTTT.

This clonotype has only a few counts. The gene calls are TRBV3-1 and TRBJ1-2; D is unresolved. This CDR3 contains 16 residues. The ends were cut back, 5 bases at V and 6 bases at J, with 22 bases in the middle. From germline, CDR1 is LGHDT and CDR2 YNNKEL (reference sequence). The CDR3 bases are TGTGCCAGCAGCGACGGAACAGTCTCCCCTAATCATGGCTACACCTTC. Protein: CASSDGTVSPNHGYTF.

The V and J genes are TRBV6-5 and TRBJ2-5; no firm D call. With 2 bases removed from V and 3 bases from J, the gap between germline ends came to 7 bases. The germline CDR1 and CDR2 sequences are MNHEY and SVGAGI. The length of the CDR3 is 13 residues. The CDR3 loop is CASSYGWKETQYF. Written as DNA, the CDR3 is TGTGCCAGCAGTTACGGCTGGAAAGAGACCCAGTACTTC.

This chain joins TRBV28 and TRBJ1-1; 7 bases line up with TRBD1. The V and J ends lost 4 bases and 6 bases, in that order; junction bases with no gene match: 8. Germline CDR1 and CDR2: MDHEN and SYDVKM. The CDR3 is made up of 14 amino acids. CDR3 DNA sequence: TGTGCCAGCAGTTACAGGGGCGGGTACTCTGAAGCTTTCTTT. It is translated as CASSYRGGYSEAFF.

This clonotype appeared a few times. DNA for the CDR3: TGTGCCAGCCGAAGCAGGGAGTATAATCAGCCCCAGCATTTT. Its translation: CASRSREYNQPQHF. The chain uses TRBV6-2 or TRBV6-3 and TRBJ1-5; D is possibly TRBD1 (5 bases). CDR1 and CDR2 from the germline V gene are MNHEY and SVGEGT. The V and J ends lost 8 bases and 4 bases respectively, with 15 bases between them. The CDR3 contains 14 residues.

This clonotype was counted only a few times. This chain uses TRBV10-3 with TRBJ1-2; 8 positions match TRBD1. V shed 3 bases, J shed 1 base, and the junction held 1 base outside the gene matches. This CDR3 comprises 14 residues. Germline lookup yields CDR1 ENHRY and CDR2 SYGVKD. This chain's CDR3 is CAISEGQGNYGYTF. DNA of the CDR3: TGTGCCATCAGTGAAGGACAGGGTAACTATGGCTACACCTTC.

CDR3 protein: CASSLGSGGSVQETQYF. The CDR3 region has the DNA TGTGCCAGCAGTTTGGGCTCCGGCGGGAGTGTGCAAGAGACCCAGTACTTC. The gene calls are TRBV12-3 or TRBV12-4 and TRBJ2-5, with 7 nucleotides matching TRBD2. There are 17 residues in the CDR3. Trimming took 3 bases from V and 2 from J; bases not matched to a gene: 12.

This clonotype was detected ten times or more. The rearrangement uses TRBV5-1 and TRBJ1-1, with a possible D match to TRBD1 (5 bases). This CDR3 comprises 13 residues. Between the trimmed V and J ends, which lost 5 bases and 1 base, there was a span of 9 bases. CDR1 SGHRS and CDR2 YFSETQ come from the germline V gene. CDR3 sequence (DNA): TGCGCCAGCAGGGCCGGGGGGAACACTGAAGCTTTCTTT. Translation: CASRAGGNTEAFF.

This clonotype was seen a few times. The V gene is TRBV6-2 or TRBV6-3, the J gene TRBJ1-6; 10 bases fit TRBD1. Per germline, CDR1 MNHEY and CDR2 SVGEGT. CDR3 size: 16 residues. With 6 bases clipped from V and 7 bases from J, the junction kept 9 bases outside the gene matches. The CDR3 sequence: CASSSDRGNGNSPLHF. The CDR3 nucleotides read TGTGCCAGCAGCTCGGACAGGGGGAATGGCAATTCACCCCTCCACTTT.

The chain uses TRBV7-8 and TRBJ2-4; 10 bases are a match to TRBD1. Germline lookup yields CDR1 SGHVS and CDR2 FQNEAQ. Trimming removed 5 bases from V and 6 bases from J; junction bases left unmatched: 7. CDR3 length equals 15 residues. CDR3 sequence: CASSKGQGEGNIQYF. Here the CDR3 DNA reads TGTGCCAGCAGCAAAGGACAGGGGGAAGGAAACATTCAGTACTTC.

V is TRBV6-2 or TRBV6-3 and J is TRBJ2-2; the D gene is possibly TRBD1 (5 bases). This CDR3 has 13 residues. The V end lost 4 bases, the J end lost 7 bases, and 10 bases lay between the germline ends. Germline V gene lookup returns CDR1 MNHEY and CDR2 SVGEGT. CDR3 sequence: CASSWGVIGELFF. The DNA for the CDR3 is TGTGCCAGCAGTTGGGGCGTAATCGGGGAGCTGTTTTTT.

This clonotype turned up a few times. The chain links TRBV9 to TRBJ2-1; TRBD2 might be the D (6 bases). The CDR3 extends over 17 amino acids. CDR1 SGDLS and CDR2 YYNGEE come from the germline V gene. V lost 3 bases and J lost 7, with 23 bases in between. The CDR3 DNA sequence: TGTGCCAGCAGCGAGGCCCCTCGCGGAAGACTAGGTAATGAGCAGTTCTTC. Translating gives CASSEAPRGRLGNEQFF.

This sequence joins TRBV19 and TRBJ1-5; weak D call: TRBD1 (6 bases). The CDR3 covers 11 residues. Germline-derived CDR1 and CDR2 are LNHDA and SQIVND (reference sequence). Between the trimmed V and J ends, which lost 9 bases and 9 bases, there was a span of 12 bases. The CDR3 DNA reads TGTGCCAGCACCGGAGGGGGGCCCCAGCATTTT. Translation: CASTGGGPQHF.

The V call is TRBV25-1, the J call TRBJ2-1; 7 nucleotides match TRBD2. The CDR3 contains 15 residues. Losses at the gene ends were 2 bases for V and 6 bases for J; bases not matched to a gene: 7. Germline CDR1 reads MGHDK; CDR2 reads SYGVNS. The CDR3 is CASSEPGLVGNEQFF. DNA of the CDR3: TGTGCCAGCAGTGAACCCGGACTAGTAGGCAATGAGCAGTTCTTC.

This chain links TRBV19 with TRBJ1-1; D gene uncertain. Deletions cut 6 bases from V and 3 bases from J, with 20 bases between. The CDR3 totals 16 residues. Per germline, CDR1 LNHDA and CDR2 SQIVND (reference sequence). CDR3 nucleotides: TGTGCCAGTAGGCTCCGGGCCGCAGCCGGGGACACTGAAGCTTTCTTT. This gives the protein CASRLRAAAGDTEAFF.

The chain carries TRBV11-1 and TRBJ2-1, with 7 nucleotides matching TRBD2. The CDR3 consists of 14 residues. Germline values: CDR1 SGHAT, CDR2 FQDESV (reference sequence). V dropped 1 base and J dropped 9; count of bases not matched to a gene: 6. In DNA form, the CDR3 reads TGTGCCAGCAGCTTAGGGGCGGGAGCGACTGAGCAGTTCTTC. Its protein product is CASSLGAGATEQFF. Filled out from reference TRBV11-1 and TRBJ2-1, the complete variable domain reads EAEVAQSPRYKITEKSQAVAFWCDPISGHATLYWYRQILGQGPELLVQFQDESVVDDSQLPKDRFSAERLKGVDSTLKIQPAELGDSAMYLCASSLGAGATEQFFGPGTRLTVL.

V and J are TRBV7-8 and TRBJ2-2; the D gene could be TRBD1 or TRBD2 (5 bases each). This CDR3 is 18 amino acids long. Germline values: CDR1 SGHVS, CDR2 FQNEAQ. The V gene lost 1 base and the J gene lost 5 bases, with 20 bases spanning the gap. CDR3 loop: CASSLEGARLSGTGELFF. DNA of the CDR3: TGTGCCAGCAGCTTAGAAGGGGCTAGACTGTCGGGGACCGGGGAGCTGTTTTTT.

This clonotype was seen a few times. The chain joins TRBV28 to TRBJ2-7; tentatively, D is TRBD1 (6 bases). The germline V and J ends were trimmed by 6 bases and 2 bases, with 11 bases remaining between them. The CDR3 extends over 13 amino acids. From germline, CDR1 is MDHEN and CDR2 SYDVKM. The CDR3 sequence is CASSDRMTYEQYF. CDR3 in DNA: TGTGCCAGCAGCGACAGGATGACCTACGAGCAGTACTTC.

As DNA, the CDR3 is TGTGCCAGCAGTGTTCAGGGTCGCACTGAAGCTTTCTTT. Its translation: CASSVQGRTEAFF. J is TRBJ1-1 and V is TRBV12-3 or TRBV12-4, with D possibly TRBD1 on 5 matching bases. This CDR3 spans 13 amino acids. Trimming took off 5 bases at V and 4 bases at J, with 11 bases between the two ends.

This clonotype turned up a few times. The V and J genes are TRBV6-5 and TRBJ2-7, with 10 positions matching TRBD1. CDR1 is MNHEY, CDR2 SVGAGI, per germline. The trim removed 4 bases at V and 3 bases at J, leaving 9 bases unmatched. The CDR3 extends over 16 amino acids. The CDR3, as DNA: TGTGCCAGCAGTTTCCGGACAGGGGGGACACACTACGAGCAGTACTTC. It encodes CASSFRTGGTHYEQYF.

This chain connects TRBV27 to TRBJ2-7, with 8 bases matching TRBD1. V shed 6 bases and J 7 bases; nucleotides not matched to a gene: 11. Germline V lookup: CDR1 MNHEY, CDR2 SMNVEV (reference sequence). CDR3 size: 14 residues. Here the CDR3 reads CASRESGGEREQYF. CDR3 in DNA: TGTGCCAGCAGGGAGTCAGGGGGCGAACGGGAGCAGTACTTC.

This chain joins TRBV20-1 and TRBJ1-2; 8 bases are a match to TRBD1. V shed 1 base and J 5 bases; nucleotides not matched to a gene: 12. The CDR3 is 16 amino acids. Germline values: CDR1 DFQATT, CDR2 SNEGSKA (reference sequence). The CDR3 protein is CSARVNFGTGGYGYTF. CDR3 coding DNA: TGCAGTGCTAGAGTTAATTTTGGGACAGGAGGGTATGGCTACACCTTC.

In its sample, this clonotype was seen many times. The chain combines TRBV20-1 with TRBJ2-5, with D perhaps TRBD1 (5 bases). The CDR3 runs 12 residues. Germline V lookup: CDR1 DFQATT, CDR2 SNEGSKA (reference sequence). Trimming removed 7 bases at V and 5 bases at J, with 14 bases between. For the CDR3, the DNA is TGCAGTGGCCTCCAGGGTAGGGAGACCCAGTACTTC. This codes for CSGLQGRETQYF.

Only a few counts were recorded for this clonotype. This chain joins TRBV11-2 and TRBJ2-1; 10 positions agree with TRBD1. The CDR3 is made up of 14 amino acids. CDR1 and CDR2 (germline): SGHAT, FQNNGV. V was clipped by 5 bases and J by 7 bases; unmatched bases: 5. The CDR3 nucleotides are TGTGCCAGCAGCCCACGACAGGGGGCAAATGAGCAGTTCTTC. It is translated as CASSPRQGANEQFF.